A single sample is the source of the 19 T cell receptor beta chains below, sequenced in a study of human T cells and chemical hapten exposure. Documented time point: healthy volunteer bleed at 2 weeks. It was unfractionated whole blood from which total RNA was extracted. TCRdb processed the RACE reads anew with MiXCR; each CDR3 protein has one entry. Of some 45,000 distinct CDR3 sequences in the sample, about 4.5% were seen once. Sequences were obtained from whole blood. The receptors come from a human donor in good health. Some clones in this sample may be carry-over from other donors' samples.

This clonotype has ten or more counts. This chain uses TRBV28 with TRBJ2-7, with D hard to call. The CDR3 has 15 amino acids. V lost 7 bases and J lost 2, with 18 bases in between. Germline CDR1 MDHEN, CDR2 SYDVKM. The CDR3 DNA follows: TGTGCCAGCACCGTAAACTCGGCAGGTCCCTACGAGCAGTACTTC. Translation: CASTVNSAGPYEQYF.

At least ten counts were recorded for this clonotype. This chain connects TRBV11-2 to TRBJ1-4; D gene uncertain. The CDR3 contains 13 residues. Trimming removed 3 bases at V and 6 bases at J, with 8 bases between. Germline CDR1 is SGHAT and CDR2 is FQNNGV. For the CDR3, the DNA is TGTGCCAGCAGCTTCCTCCTTTATGAAAAACTGTTTTTT. Translation gives CASSFLLYEKLFF.

This clonotype came up a few times. V usage is TRBV18 and J usage is TRBJ1-1, with 8 bases identical to TRBD1. Germline CDR1 is KGHSH and CDR2 is LQKENI. The CDR3 length is 19 residues. V lost 0 bases to trimming and J lost 2 bases; unmatched junction nucleotides: 14. CDR3 sequence reads: CASSPPKGRGRTANTEAFF. CDR3 bases: TGTGCCAGCTCACCACCCAAGGGCAGGGGGCGGACGGCTAACACTGAAGCTTTCTTT.

This clonotype has at least ten counts. The rearrangement joins TRBV9 to TRBJ2-1; maybe TRBD2 (5 bases). The V end was cut by 2 bases, the J end by 10 bases, with 10 bases between. The CDR3 extends over 12 amino acids. Germline values: CDR1 SGDLS, CDR2 YYNGEE. CDR3 in amino acids: CASSVDGVEQFF. CDR3 in DNA: TGTGCCAGCAGCGTTGACGGGGTGGAGCAGTTCTTC.

This clonotype was seen ten or more times. This chain uses TRBV29-1 with TRBJ2-7; tentative D call: TRBD2 (7 bases). Per the germline V gene, CDR1 is SQVTM and CDR2 is ANQGSEA. V was pared by 7 bases and J by 2 bases, with 15 bases between. The CDR3 is made up of 13 amino acids. Here the CDR3 reads CSARGGATYEQYF. For the CDR3, the DNA is TGCAGCGCCAGAGGGGGGGCAACCTACGAGCAGTACTTC.

The sample holds many counts of this clonotype. An end of the junction differs from the germline gene, which may be a read error. V usage is TRBV14 and J usage is TRBJ2-7; D remains unclear. The CDR3 contains 11 residues. Germline lookup yields CDR1 SGHDN and CDR2 FVKESK. This chain's CDR3 is CASSTAGRITF. The CDR3 region has the DNA TGTGCCAGCTCCACCGCTGGACGGATTACCTTC.

The chain links TRBV4-1 to TRBJ1-1, with D perhaps matching TRBD1 (5 bases). The CDR3 totals 15 residues. The germline gives CDR1 MGHRA, CDR2 YSYEKL. V was clipped by 1 base and J by 0 bases, with 9 bases between them. CDR3 sequence reads: CASSQGKGLNTEAFF. CDR3 nucleotide sequence: TGCGCCAGCAGCCAAGGCAAGGGGTTGAACACTGAAGCTTTCTTT.

Many counts were recorded for this clonotype. V is TRBV10-2 and J is TRBJ1-4; maybe TRBD1 (5 bases). Germline-derived CDR1 and CDR2 are WSHSY and SAAADI. The CDR3 is 16 amino acids. Trimming took off 3 bases at V and 5 bases at J, with 16 bases between the two ends. As DNA, the CDR3 is TGCGCCAGCAGTGAAGACTCGGGGAAGGGGAATGAAAAACTGTTTTTT. It encodes CASSEDSGKGNEKLFF.

The chain carries TRBV27 and TRBJ2-1; D possibly corresponds to TRBD2 (5 bases). CDR3 length equals 15 residues. Germline CDR1 reads MNHEY; CDR2 reads SMNVEV (reference sequence). Trimming stripped 5 bases from V and 7 bases from J, with 18 bases between. This CDR3 is CASSHLWELGNEQFF. CDR3 DNA: TGTGCCAGCAGTCACCTTTGGGAGCTGGGTAATGAGCAGTTCTTC.

There are many counts of this clonotype. This rearrangement joins TRBV12-5 to TRBJ2-5, with D unclear. CDR1 and CDR2 from the germline V gene are LGHNT and FRNRAP. Trimming removed 3 bases at V and 7 bases at J, with 12 bases between. The CDR3 runs 13 residues. Here the CDR3 reads CASGLSVEGTQYF. In DNA, the CDR3 is TGTGCTAGTGGTTTATCGGTCGAAGGGACCCAGTACTTC.

V usage is TRBV7-9 and J usage is TRBJ1-2, with D unclear. Germline V gene sequence: CDR1 SEHNR, CDR2 FQNEAQ (reference sequence). Trimming stripped 1 base from V and 8 bases from J, with 14 bases between. This CDR3 region has 14 residues. CDR3 residues: CASSLVGGGEGYTF. The CDR3 nucleotides are TGTGCCAGCAGCTTAGTGGGTGGTGGCGAAGGCTACACCTTC.

This clonotype was recorded many times. CDR3 bases: TGCAGTGCCCGGGGGACCCCCTACGAGCAGTACTTC. It yields the protein CSARGTPYEQYF. The chain employs TRBV20-1 and TRBJ2-7; tentatively, D is TRBD2 (6 bases). Between the trimmed V and J ends, which lost 6 bases and 2 bases, there was a span of 11 bases. Germline lookup yields CDR1 DFQATT and CDR2 SNEGSKA (reference sequence). The CDR3 is 12 residues long.

Many counts were recorded for this clonotype. The rearrangement joins TRBV27 to TRBJ2-3; weak D call: TRBD2 (6 bases). The V end was cut by 4 bases, the J end by 0 bases, with 11 bases between. Germline V CDR1 and CDR2: MNHEY, SMNVEV (reference sequence). The CDR3 covers 15 residues. The CDR3 spells CASSWSGHSTDTQYF. CDR3 bases: TGTGCCAGCAGTTGGAGCGGGCATAGCACAGATACGCAGTATTTT.

This clonotype showed up many times. V and J are TRBV7-9 and TRBJ2-2, with D possibly matching TRBD1 (5 bases). V lost 7 bases, J lost 4 bases, and 16 bases lay in between. The CDR3 contains 15 residues. The germline V gene has CDR1 SEHNR and CDR2 FQNEAQ (reference sequence). The CDR3 loop is CASILRQGGTGELFF. The CDR3 DNA sequence: TGTGCCAGCATCCTCCGGCAGGGCGGCACCGGGGAGCTGTTTTTT.

This clonotype was recorded many times. This chain joins TRBV29-1 and TRBJ1-1; 7 bases align to TRBD1. The length of the CDR3 is 13 residues. Trimming removed 2 bases from V and 4 bases from J; junction bases left unmatched: 4. CDR1 SQVTM and CDR2 ANQGSEA come from the germline V gene. The DNA for the CDR3 is TGCAGCGTTGAAAGCCAGGGGGTCACTGAAGCTTTCTTT. Amino acid sequence: CSVESQGVTEAFF.

This clonotype was counted only a few times. The V call is TRBV6-5, the J call TRBJ2-3; 8 nucleotides align to TRBD1. Trimming removed 0 bases from V and 6 bases from J; junction bases left unmatched: 8. The CDR3 totals 16 residues. Germline V gene sequence: CDR1 MNHEY, CDR2 SVGAGI. CDR3 sequence reads: CASSYSLAGGGDTQYF. In DNA, the CDR3 is TGTGCCAGCAGTTACTCGTTGGCAGGGGGCGGCGATACGCAGTATTTT.

The table lists this clonotype with many counts. The rearrangement joins TRBV6-5 to TRBJ2-6; no definite D call. Trimming took 8 bases from V and 0 from J, leaving 5 bases between them. The CDR3 sequence is 13 residues long. Germline V CDR1 and CDR2: MNHEY, SVGAGI. In DNA form, the CDR3 reads TGTGCCAGCCAAGACTCTGGGGCCAACGTCCTGACTTTC. This codes for CASQDSGANVLTF.

This clonotype was recorded a few times. A much larger clone differs from this one at a single base, so this may be a read error. This chain links TRBV2 with TRBJ2-7; TRBD1 is a possible D gene (5 bases). V was trimmed by 8 bases and J by 2 bases, leaving 16 bases between them. Germline V CDR1 and CDR2: SNHLY, FYNNEI. The CDR3 is 14 residues long. CDR3 coding DNA: TGTGCCAGCCGGAAGGGGTTAGGTGCCTACGAGCAGTACTTC. Translation: CASRKGLGAYEQYF.

This clonotype occurred many times. The J gene is TRBJ2-3, the V gene TRBV10-2; D possibly corresponds to TRBD2 (7 bases). From germline, CDR1 is WSHSY and CDR2 SAAADI. V lost 11 bases to trimming and J lost 2 bases, with 23 bases between them. The CDR3 loop spans 16 amino acids. The DNA of the CDR3 is TGCGCCGCCGAGGGGGGGGCTAAAGGGTACACAGATACGCAGTATTTT. It yields the protein CAAEGGAKGYTDTQYF.